The source of this T cell receptor (beta chain) is a study of human T cells and chemical hapten exposure. General study points: TCRs above 1 in 1000 frequency did not change with DPC sensitization.

As for this clonotype: Antigen specificity is unknown.

MiXCR was run by TCRdb on the RACE reads, yielding one entry per CDR3 protein. The data show 300,000 to 450,000 distinct CDR3 sequences, 4.5% to 5.5% seen once. Germline CDR1 DFQATT, CDR2 SNEGSKA (reference sequence). V was clipped by 3 bases and J by 0 bases, with 12 bases between them. The CDR3 contains 14 residues. Time point of the sample: pre-sensitization, week 0. Specified treatment: therapeutic diphenylcyclopropenone sensitization with weekly scalp DPC. Material: whole blood, obtained in connection with sensitization to the hapten diphenylcyclopropenone (DPC). This sequence originates from a woman between 45 and 65 years old with alopecia areata. Some clones in this sample may be carry-over from other donors' samples. The chain joins TRBV20-1 to TRBJ2-7; tentative D call: TRBD2 (6 bases). Written as DNA, the CDR3 is TGCAGTGCTAGTAAGGAGGGGCCCTCCTACGAGCAGTACTTC. Protein product: CSASKEGPSYEQYF.